This TCR beta chain was recovered during a study of Graves' ophthalmopathy and Graves' hyperthyroidism. This clonotype came up many times. What it recognizes is unknown. General study results and limits: Blood shared most expanded thyroid clonotypes above 0.001 frequency.

Germline values: CDR1 LNHDA, CDR2 SQIVND (reference sequence). This CDR3 region has 13 residues. Trimming pared 4 bases from V and 3 bases from J, leaving 10 bases between. The study amplified TCR beta CDR3 regions using RNA transcripts. The workflow started with a first-round RT-PCR run with HTBI primers and then moved on to a second-round multiplex PCR. TCRdb itself ran the multiplex PCR reads through MiXCR, one entry per CDR3 protein. The repertoire has about 420,000 distinct CDR3 sequences, 21% of them found once; the top ten carry roughly 3%. The chain couples TRBV19 to TRBJ2-7; weak D call: TRBD1 (6 bases). Sequenced material: peripheral blood. This receptor was obtained from a woman under 30 with stable Graves' hyperthyroidism. CDR3 sequence: CASSKKQGYEQYF. The CDR3 region has the DNA TGTGCCAGTAGTAAGAAACAGGGCTACGAGCAGTACTTC.